This T cell receptor (beta chain) was profiled in a study of shared T cell receptors in the human thymus. Germline-derived CDR1 and CDR2 are MNHEY and SMNVEV (reference sequence). V lost 6 bases, J lost 10 bases, and 20 bases lay in between. This CDR3 has 14 amino acids. Produced via immunoSEQ multiplex PCR; TCRdb's table is partial and in-frame only. The data hold about 710,000 clones, with 80% to 90% observed a single time. These same records also appear under a second study, on human thymus T cells. That work states: Healthy Finnish infants having corrective surgery for congenital heart defects served as donors. Corrective heart surgery yielded resections, and these provided the thymus tissue. Gene usage for V and J segments appeared biased in thymic and blood repertoires. Related work found strong thymic repertoire overlap between unrelated individuals.

The receptor was isolated from a boy younger than two with a congenital heart defect. Sequenced: thymocytes. The rearrangement joins TRBV27 to TRBJ2-3; D is possibly TRBD2 (6 bases). This CDR3 is CASSIPSSGSPQYF. The CDR3 DNA sequence: TGTGCCAGCAGCATACCATCTTCCGGGAGTCCGCAGTATTTT.